The sequence of this TCR beta chain was determined in a study of vaccination and CD4 T cells after COVID-19. Study as a whole: A vaccine, either BNT162b2 or mRNA-1273, was given to participants in two doses. Post-vaccine specimens were obtained a median around 72 days after dose two (range 14 to 241).

The treatment here: approximately 10-day PBMC culture with coronavirus spike peptide pools or control peptides (ViraFEST assay). Study-wide points: The study found that a median approximately 86% of reactive clones in convalescent patients appeared only post-vaccination. There were relatively few convalescent patients studied, and there were no early post-infection timepoints.

With the Oncomine TCR Beta short-read assay, DNA from cultured CD4+ T cells was sequenced. TCRdb fed the PCR reads into MiXCR, producing one record per CDR3 protein. The profile covers approximately 10,000 distinct CDR3 sequences, with roughly three fifths appearing a single time and roughly 15% taken by the ten largest. The CDR3 extends over 15 amino acids. The germline V and J ends were trimmed by 2 bases and 0 bases, with 8 bases remaining between them. Germline V gene sequence: CDR1 SGHTA, CDR2 FQGNSA. As concerns this clonotype: The antigen is unknown.

The V gene is TRBV7-2, the J gene TRBJ2-1; D not certain. The sample in question was cultured CD4+ T cells from blood, obtained after SARS-CoV-2 vaccination. This receptor was obtained from a human donor with COVID-19. CDR3 bases: TGTGCCAGCAGCTTAAAGACGGGCTCCTACAATGAGCAGTTCTTC. Translating gives CASSLKTGSYNEQFF.